The source of this T cell receptor (beta chain) is a study of blood T cells in healthy people across ages. This clonotype was counted a few times. Germline assignment: CDR1 DFQATT and CDR2 SNEGSKA (reference sequence). Deletions cut 5 bases from V and 6 bases from J, with 17 bases between. The CDR3 sequence is 14 residues long. Through a sample-barcoded 5' primer and a J-beta primer mix, a second PCR was run for about 7 to 12 cycles. One entry per CDR3 protein results from TCRdb running MiXCR on the 5' RACE reads. The sample has roughly 560,000 distinct CDR3 sequences; around 24% are singletons. These records were also assigned to another study, of T cells of mothers and their children. Turning to that study: Each donor was one of three healthy Caucasian mothers or one of their six children.

The sequenced sample consisted of blood. The clonotype was recovered from a boy younger than 18 in good health. The chain carries TRBV20-1 and TRBJ1-5, with D possibly matching TRBD1 (6 bases). CDR3 nucleotides: TGCAGTGCTCTACGGGGGGCAGGAGCTCAGCCCCAGCATTTT. This encodes CSALRGAGAQPQHF.